This T cell receptor (beta chain) was sequenced for a study of cytomegalovirus exposure and HLA in healthy donors. Study summary: Early release data held 85 million to 95 million unique TCRs from HLA-typed donors. General study findings and limits: There were several of the most significant clusters that appeared linked to common viral pathogens in a later analysis. Per published reports, the classifier diagnosed cytomegalovirus status with high specificity and sensitivity. Specific recognition of CMV antigens was confirmed in vitro for a few chains (all CMV-associated).

The V segment lost 6 bases and the J segment 1 base; nucleotides outside the gene matches: 5. There are 16 residues in the CDR3. Germline CDR1 reads LNHDA; CDR2 reads SQIVND (reference sequence). This PCR relied on a set of 60 Vbeta primers and 13 Jbeta primers. Sequenced by immunoSEQ multiplex PCR; TCRdb stores in-frame clones only, minus some. The sample carries about 160,000 clones, over 70% recorded once. This clone was picked up one time. Its antigen is unidentified. Sequencing was performed on PBMCs. The source of this sequence is a male donor in good health and CMV-seropositive. The rearrangement links TRBV19 to TRBJ1-5; TRBD1 matches at 11 bases. CDR3 protein: CASRSRDRGSNQPQHF. The CDR3 DNA is TGTGCCAGTAGAAGCCGGGACAGGGGGAGCAATCAGCCCCAGCATTTT.